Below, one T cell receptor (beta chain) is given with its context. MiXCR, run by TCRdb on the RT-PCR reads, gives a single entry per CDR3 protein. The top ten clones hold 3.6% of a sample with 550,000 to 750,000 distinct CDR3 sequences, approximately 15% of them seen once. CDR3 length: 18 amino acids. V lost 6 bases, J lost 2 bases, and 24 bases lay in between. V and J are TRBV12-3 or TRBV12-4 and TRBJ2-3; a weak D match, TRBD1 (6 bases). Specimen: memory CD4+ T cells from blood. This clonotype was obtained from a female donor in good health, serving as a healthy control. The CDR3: CASSHSFIHRVATDTQYF. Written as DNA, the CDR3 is TGTGCCAGCAGCCATAGCTTTATACACAGGGTAGCCACAGATACGCAGTATTTT.